This T cell receptor beta chain was documented in a study of blood T cell repertoires in COVID-19. Overall study: Spain, Italy and the United States supplied samples that represented acute and convalescent COVID-19.

The V gene end was trimmed by 4 bases and the J gene end by 6 bases; junction bases not matched to a gene: 9. Per germline, CDR1 KGHDR and CDR2 SFDVKD. The CDR3 totals 16 residues. Authors' data handling: Estimation of nucleated cell counts relied on the amplification of reference gene primers. Clones were read by immunoSEQ multiplex PCR, and TCRdb kept only the in-frame ones, dropping some. That table supplies the V and J calls and clone size; D and trimming were determined from the DNA. The sample lists about 110,000 clones; more than 60% were seen once. This chain connects TRBV24-1 to TRBJ2-1; TRBD1 matches at 9 bases. The receptor comes from a man aged 65 to 85 with active or convalescent COVID-19. Sequenced material: peripheral blood. The CDR3 spells CATSEETGGMGNEQFF. As DNA, the CDR3 is TGTGCCACCAGTGAGGAGACAGGGGGGATGGGCAATGAGCAGTTCTTC.